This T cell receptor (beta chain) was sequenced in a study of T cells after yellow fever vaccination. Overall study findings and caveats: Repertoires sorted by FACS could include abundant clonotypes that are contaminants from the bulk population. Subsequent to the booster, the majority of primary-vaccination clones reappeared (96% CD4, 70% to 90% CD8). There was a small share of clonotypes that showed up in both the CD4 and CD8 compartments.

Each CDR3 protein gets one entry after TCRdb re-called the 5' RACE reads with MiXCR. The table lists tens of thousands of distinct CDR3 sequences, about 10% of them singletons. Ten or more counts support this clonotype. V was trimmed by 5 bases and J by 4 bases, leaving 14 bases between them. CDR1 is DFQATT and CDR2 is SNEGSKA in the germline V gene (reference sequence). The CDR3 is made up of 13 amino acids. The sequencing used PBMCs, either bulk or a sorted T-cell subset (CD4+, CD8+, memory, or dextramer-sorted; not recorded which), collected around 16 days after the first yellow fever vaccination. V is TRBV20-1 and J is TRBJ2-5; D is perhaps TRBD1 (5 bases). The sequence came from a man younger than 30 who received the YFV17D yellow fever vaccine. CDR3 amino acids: CSAPRSGAETQYF. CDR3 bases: TGCAGTGCTCCCCGTAGTGGGGCAGAGACCCAGTACTTC.